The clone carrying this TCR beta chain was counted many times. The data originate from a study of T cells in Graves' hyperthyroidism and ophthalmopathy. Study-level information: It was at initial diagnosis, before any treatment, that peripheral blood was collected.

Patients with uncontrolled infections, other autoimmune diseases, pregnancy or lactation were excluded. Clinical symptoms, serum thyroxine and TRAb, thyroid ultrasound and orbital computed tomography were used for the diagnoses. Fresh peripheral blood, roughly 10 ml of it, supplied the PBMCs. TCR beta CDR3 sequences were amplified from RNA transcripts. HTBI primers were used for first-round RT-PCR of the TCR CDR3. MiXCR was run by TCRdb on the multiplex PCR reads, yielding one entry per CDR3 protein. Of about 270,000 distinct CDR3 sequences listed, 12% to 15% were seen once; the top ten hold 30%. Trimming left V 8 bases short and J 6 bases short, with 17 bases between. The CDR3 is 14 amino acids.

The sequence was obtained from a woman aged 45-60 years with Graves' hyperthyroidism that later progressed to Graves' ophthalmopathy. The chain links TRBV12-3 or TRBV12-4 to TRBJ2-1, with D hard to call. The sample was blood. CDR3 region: CASAQTGQSNEQFF. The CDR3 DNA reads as TGTGCCAGCGCCCAAACCGGGCAGAGCAATGAGCAGTTCTTC.